This TCR beta chain was recovered during a study of technical replicates of blood from several donors. Germline CDR1 is SGHVS and CDR2 is FQNEAQ. With 4 bases clipped from V and 6 bases from J, the junction kept 3 bases outside the gene matches. This CDR3 region has 14 residues. Using immunoSEQ multiplex PCR, the repertoire was profiled, and TCRdb retains in-frame clones only, with some absent. The sample lists roughly 97,000 clones; around 96% were seen once. The sequence was obtained from a human donor in good health. V usage is TRBV7-8 and J usage is TRBJ2-4; 10 nucleotides match TRBD1. Sequencing was performed on T cells isolated from PBMCs. The CDR3: CASSSWDRGNIQYF. For the CDR3, the DNA is TGTGCCAGCAGCTCCTGGGACAGGGGAAACATTCAGTACTTC.